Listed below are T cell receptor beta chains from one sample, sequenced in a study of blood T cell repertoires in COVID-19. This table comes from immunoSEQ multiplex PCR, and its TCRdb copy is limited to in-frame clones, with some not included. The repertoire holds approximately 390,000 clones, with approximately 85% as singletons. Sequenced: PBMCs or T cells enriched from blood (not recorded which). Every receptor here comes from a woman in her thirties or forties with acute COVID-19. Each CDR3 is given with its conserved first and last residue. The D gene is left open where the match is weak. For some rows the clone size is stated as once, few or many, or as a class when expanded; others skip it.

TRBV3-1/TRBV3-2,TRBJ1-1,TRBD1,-,TGTGCCAGCAGCCCAGGGGGCACTGAAGCTTTCTTT,CASSPGGTEAFF
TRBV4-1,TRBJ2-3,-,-,TGCGCCAGCAGCCGGGACTTTACGCAGTATTTT,CASSRDFTQYF
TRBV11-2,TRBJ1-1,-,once,TGTGCCAGCAGCATTCGGGGGGGGAGGACTGAAGCTTTCTTT,CASSIRGGRTEAFF
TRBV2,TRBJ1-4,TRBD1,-,TGTGCCACCCGGGACAGGGGCGCCCCTAATGAAAAACTGTTTTTT,CATRDRGAPNEKLFF
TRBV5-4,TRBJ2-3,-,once,TGTGCCAGCAGCTTGGGGGGGCCCGACACAGATACGCAGTATTTT,CASSLGGPDTDTQYF
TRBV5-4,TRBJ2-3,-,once,TGTGCCAGCAGCTTGGGATTCCGTGGACTAGATACGCAGTATTTT,CASSLGFRGLDTQYF
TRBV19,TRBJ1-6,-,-,TGTGCCAGTAGTATAGCCGGGAGCTCCTATAATTCACCCCTCCACTTT,CASSIAGSSYNSPLHF
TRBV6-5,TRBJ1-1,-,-,TGTGCCAGCAGGACGGACAGATGGGTTGAAGCTTTCTTT,CASRTDRWVEAFF
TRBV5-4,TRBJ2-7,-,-,TGTGCCAGCAGCATAGACTCCTACGAGCAGTACTTC,CASSIDSYEQYF
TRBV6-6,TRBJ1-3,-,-,TGTGCCAGCAGCCGGGCGGGGGGGGGCGCCGGAAACACCATATATTTT,CASSRAGGGAGNTIYF
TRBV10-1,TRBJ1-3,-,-,TGCGCCAGCAGTGAGTCAACTGCTGGAAACACCATATATTTT,CASSESTAGNTIYF
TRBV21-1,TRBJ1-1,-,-,TGTGCCAGCAGCTCCCGGGACAGGGGAAGGGGGACTGAAGCTTTCTTT,CASSSRDRGRGTEAFF
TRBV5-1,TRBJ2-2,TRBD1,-,TGCGCCAGCAGCTTGGAGGGGGCGGCCGGGGAGCTGTTTTTT,CASSLEGAAGELFF
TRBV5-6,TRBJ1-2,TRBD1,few,TGTGCCAGCAGCTTGGTGACAGGGAATGGCTACACCTTC,CASSLVTGNGYTF
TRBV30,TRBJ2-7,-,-,TGTGCCTGGAGTCAACGGGCCTACGAGCAGTACTTC,CAWSQRAYEQYF
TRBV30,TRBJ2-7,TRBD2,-,TGTGCCTGGTCAGCGGGGGGGCCCTACGAGCAGTACTTC,CAWSAGGPYEQYF
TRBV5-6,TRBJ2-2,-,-,TGTGCCAGCAGCAACCCCCGGCGTGACACGAACACCGGGGAGCTGTTTTTT,CASSNPRRDTNTGELFF
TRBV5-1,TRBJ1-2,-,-,TGCGCCAGCAGGACAAGAACAGGGAACTATGGCTACACCTTC,CASRTRTGNYGYTF
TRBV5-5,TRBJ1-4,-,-,TGTGCCAGCAGTCTCGGGGAGGCGAATGAAAAACTGTTTTTT,CASSLGEANEKLFF
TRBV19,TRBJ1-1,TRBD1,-,TGTGCCAGTCGGGACAGGGGGGCGAACACTGAAGCTTTCTTT,CASRDRGANTEAFF
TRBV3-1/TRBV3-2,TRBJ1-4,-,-,TGTGCCAGCAGCCACTCACGGGAAAAACTGTTTTTT,CASSHSREKLFF
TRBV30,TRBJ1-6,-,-,TGTGCCTGGAGCGAGGGTGTCTTTAATTCACCCCTCCACTTT,CAWSEGVFNSPLHF
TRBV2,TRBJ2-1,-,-,TGTGCCAGCAGAGCCGCCGGGTCCCTCGGGGAGCAGTTCTTC,CASRAAGSLGEQFF
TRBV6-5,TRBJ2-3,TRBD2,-,TGTGCCAGCAGTCTTCGGGGGGTCGACACAGATACGCAGTATTTT,CASSLRGVDTDTQYF
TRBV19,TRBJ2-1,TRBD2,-,TGTGCCACGGGAACTGACGGGAGGAAGGGGTGGGACAATGAGCAGTTCTTC,CATGTDGRKGWDNEQFF
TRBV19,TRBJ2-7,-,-,TGTGCCTACAACGGGAAGATCTACGAGCAGTACTTC,CAYNGKIYEQYF
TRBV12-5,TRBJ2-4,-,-,TGTGCTAGTGGTTTTTTAGAGGTACGCATTCAGTACTTC,CASGFLEVRIQYF
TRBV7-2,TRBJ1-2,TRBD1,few,TGTGCCAGCAGCCCATTGGACAGGGAAATTAATGGCTACACCTTC,CASSPLDREINGYTF
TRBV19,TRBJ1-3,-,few,TGTGCCAGTAGTATATTACAGACCTCTGGAAACACCATATATTTT,CASSILQTSGNTIYF
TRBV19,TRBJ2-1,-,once,TGTGCCAGTAGTACCCCGTTTAGTAAGAATGAGCAGTTCTTC,CASSTPFSKNEQFF
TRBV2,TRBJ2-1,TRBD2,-,TGTGCCAGCAGGGAGACTAGCGGGGGTTACAATGAGCAGTTCTTC,CASRETSGGYNEQFF
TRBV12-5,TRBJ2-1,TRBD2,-,TGTGCTAGTGGTTTGGTAACACTAGCGGGGGGCACCTACAATGAGCAGTTCTTC,CASGLVTLAGGTYNEQFF
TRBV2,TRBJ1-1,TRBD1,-,TGTGCCAGTGTACAGGGGAACGGTGAAGCTTTCTTT,CASVQGNGEAFF
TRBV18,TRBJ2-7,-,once,TGTGCCAGCTCACCCTCGGAGACCTACGAGCAGTACTTC,CASSPSETYEQYF
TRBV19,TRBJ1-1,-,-,TGTGCCAGTAGTATATCGTTAGTGAACACTGAAGCTTTCTTT,CASSISLVNTEAFF
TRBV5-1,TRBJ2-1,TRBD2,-,TGCGCCAGCAGCTCGACTAGCTGGGACAATGAGCAGTTCTTC,CASSSTSWDNEQFF
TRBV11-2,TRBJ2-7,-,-,TGTGCCAGCAGCTACCGGGACAAAAACTTGGTGGAGCAGTACTTC,CASSYRDKNLVEQYF
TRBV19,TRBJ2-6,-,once,TGTGCCAGTAGTACTACGGGTTCTGGGGCCAACGTCCTGACTTTC,CASSTTGSGANVLTF
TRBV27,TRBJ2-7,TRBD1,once,TGTGCCAGCAGTACCTTGGGACAGGGGAGCTCCTACGAGCAGTACTTC,CASSTLGQGSSYEQYF
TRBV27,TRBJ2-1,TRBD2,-,TGTGCCAGCACTAGACTAGCGGGTGTATACAATGAGCAGTTCTTC,CASTRLAGVYNEQFF
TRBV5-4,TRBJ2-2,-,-,TGTGCCAGCAGCTCTTTTCTCTCGAACACCGGGGAGCTGTTTTTT,CASSSFLSNTGELFF
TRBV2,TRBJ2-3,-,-,TGTGCCAGCAGTGCTGAGAGAGGCGATACGCAGTATTTT,CASSAERGDTQYF
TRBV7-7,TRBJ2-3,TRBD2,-,TGTGCCAGCAGCCCTCGCGGGGGAGTCACAGATACGCAGTATTTT,CASSPRGGVTDTQYF
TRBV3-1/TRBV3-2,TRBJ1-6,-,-,TGTGCCAGCAGCCAATTTCTCCCGGGAATGACCTATAATTCACCCCTCCACTTT,CASSQFLPGMTYNSPLHF
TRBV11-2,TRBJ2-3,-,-,TGTGCCAGCACGTTCAATGGTCGACTCACAGATACGCAGTATTTT,CASTFNGRLTDTQYF
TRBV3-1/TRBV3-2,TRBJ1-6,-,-,TGTGCCAGCAGCCAAGCTACGGCGGGGGCCCTCAATAATTCACCCCTCCACTTT,CASSQATAGALNNSPLHF
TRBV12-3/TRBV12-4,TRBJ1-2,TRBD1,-,TGTGCCAGCAGCCCGGGACAGTTCAGAGGCTACACCTTC,CASSPGQFRGYTF
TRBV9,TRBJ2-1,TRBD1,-,TGTGCCAGCAGCCCCGGCAGGGGGTATGAGCAGTTCTTC,CASSPGRGYEQFF
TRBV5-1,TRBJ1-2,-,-,TGCGCCAGCAGATGGGGGGAATATGGCTACACCTTC,CASRWGEYGYTF
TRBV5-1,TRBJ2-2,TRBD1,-,TGCGCCAGCAGCAGAACCGGGACAGGGACCGGGGAGCTGTTTTTT,CASSRTGTGTGELFF
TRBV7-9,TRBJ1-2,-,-,TGTGCCAGCAGCTTTTTAGAGTCCTATGGCTACACCTTC,CASSFLESYGYTF
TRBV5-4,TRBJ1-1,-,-,TGTGCCAGCAGCTTTGGCGGGCTTTACACTGAAGCTTTCTTT,CASSFGGLYTEAFF
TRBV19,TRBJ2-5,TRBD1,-,TGTGCCAGTAAGACATGGACAGGGGCTGGGGAGACCCAGTACTTC,CASKTWTGAGETQYF
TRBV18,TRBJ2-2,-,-,TGTGCCAGCTCACCACAGGAGACGAACACCGGGGAGCTGTTTTTT,CASSPQETNTGELFF
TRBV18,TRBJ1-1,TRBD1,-,TGTGCCAGCTCATCGGGACAGCTGAACACTGAAGCTTTCTTT,CASSSGQLNTEAFF